The 16 T cell receptor beta chains presented below share a single source sample, sequenced in a study of Ad26.COV2.S vaccination and SARS-CoV-2 variants. Sample treatment: roughly 18 received Ad26.COV2.S at low or high dose, single or two shots; several received placebo; per-sample allocation not given. Material that was analyzed had been drawn on day 63 after the first vaccine or placebo injection. Using immunoSEQ multiplex PCR, the repertoire was profiled, and TCRdb retains in-frame clones only, with some absent. The data hold a few hundred thousand clones, with 83% observed a single time. The sample was peripheral blood, taken in a trial of Ad26.COV2.S vaccine versus placebo. The receptors derive from a person aged 18 to 65 who received the Ad26.COV2.S COVID-19 vaccine or a placebo.

The gene calls are TRBV3-1 (or the pseudogene TRBV3-2) and TRBJ2-5; 11 nucleotides line up with TRBD1. The germline V gene has CDR1 LGHDT and CDR2 YNNKEL (reference sequence). V gave up 4 bases and J gave up 6 bases; unmatched junction bases: 10. The CDR3 is made up of 16 amino acids. Written as DNA, the CDR3 is TGTGCCAGCAGCCGTGGGACAGGGGGAAGTGGTAAGACCCAGTACTTC. Translating it yields CASSRGTGGSGKTQYF.

V is TRBV27 and J is TRBJ2-2; tentatively, D is TRBD2 (5 bases). The CDR3 runs 15 residues. CDR1 is MNHEY and CDR2 is SMNVEV in the germline V gene (reference sequence). V was clipped by 4 bases and J by 7 bases, with 16 bases between them. The CDR3 region has the DNA TGTGCCAGCAGTTCCGGTTTGCTAGCTGGCGGGGAGCTGTTTTTT. Its protein product is CASSSGLLAGGELFF.

This chain joins TRBV13 and TRBJ1-4; D is unresolved. Germline CDR1 PRHDT, CDR2 FYEKMQ (reference sequence). V was shortened by 4 bases and J by 3 bases, with 9 bases between the two germline ends. This CDR3 contains 14 residues. The CDR3, as DNA: TGTGCCAGCAGCTCGGCGGCCCCTAATGAAAAACTGTTTTTT. Translated: CASSSAAPNEKLFF.

This clone was picked up a small number of times. The chain employs TRBV7-2 and TRBJ2-2; D is undetermined. This CDR3 contains 13 residues. Germline-derived CDR1 and CDR2 are SGHTA and FQGNSA. V shed 5 bases and J shed 1 base, with 5 bases lying between them. CDR3 in amino acids: CASSNWNTGELFF. The CDR3 region has the DNA TGTGCCAGCAGCAACTGGAACACCGGGGAGCTGTTTTTT.

V and J are TRBV5-6 and TRBJ2-7; the match to TRBD2 covers 7 bases. V was pared by 0 bases and J by 2 bases, with 5 bases of the junction left unmatched. Germline CDR1 SGHDT, CDR2 YYEEEE. The CDR3 length is 15 residues. The CDR3 is CASSLEERGPYEQYF. CDR3 DNA: TGTGCCAGCAGCTTGGAAGAGCGGGGTCCCTACGAGCAGTACTTC.

The rearrangement joins TRBV18 to TRBJ1-1; 7 nucleotides match TRBD1. V dropped 6 bases and J dropped 6; count of bases not matched to a gene: 4. CDR1 and CDR2 (germline): KGHSH, LQKENI. The CDR3 loop spans 12 amino acids. The DNA for the CDR3 is TGTGCCAGCTCTCAGGGGGTCGCTGAAGCTTTCTTT. As protein: CASSQGVAEAFF.

This clone was seen more than once but under ten times. The rearrangement links TRBV24-1 to TRBJ2-1; TRBD1 aligns across 8 bases. The V and J ends lost 4 bases and 9 bases, in that order; junction bases with no gene match: 7. The CDR3 consists of 14 residues. Germline CDR1 is KGHDR and CDR2 is SFDVKD. The CDR3 loop reads CATSELAGGPEQFF. DNA for the CDR3: TGTGCCACCAGTGAACTGGCAGGGGGCCCTGAGCAGTTCTTC.

This clone was recorded only once. The chain is built from TRBV3-1 (or the pseudogene TRBV3-2) and TRBJ2-1, with D possibly matching TRBD1 (6 bases). The V end was cut by 1 base, the J end by 4 bases, with 14 bases between. Germline-derived CDR1 and CDR2 are LGHDT and YNNKEL (reference sequence). CDR3 size: 16 residues. CDR3 DNA: TGTGCCAGCAGCCAAGCCTTCCGGACAGCTTACAATGAGCAGTTCTTC. Translating it yields CASSQAFRTAYNEQFF.

The J gene is TRBJ2-2, the V gene TRBV5-4; the D is unclear. Germline loops: CDR1 SGHNT, CDR2 YYREEE (reference sequence). The CDR3 length is 12 residues. Deletions cut 2 bases from V and 6 bases from J, with 5 bases between. In DNA, the CDR3 is TGTGCCAGCAGCTTCCTGGCCGGGGAGCTGTTTTTT. Amino acid sequence: CASSFLAGELFF.

The chain links TRBV15 to TRBJ2-3, with TRBD2 matching over 10 bases. The V gene's germline CDR1 is LNHNV and CDR2 YYDKDF (reference sequence). The ends lost 1 base at V and 6 bases at J; junction bases unmatched: 4. There are 15 residues in the CDR3. CDR3 loop: CATSRASGGSDTQYF. The CDR3 DNA reads as TGTGCCACCAGCAGAGCTAGCGGGGGATCGGATACGCAGTATTTT.

The rearrangement uses TRBV6-2 or TRBV6-3 and TRBJ1-1, with D possibly TRBD1 on 6 matching bases. Germline V gives CDR1 MNHEY, CDR2 SVGEGT. The V end was cut by 2 bases, the J end by 2 bases, with 9 bases between. The CDR3 runs to 14 residues. For the CDR3, the DNA is TGTGCCAGCAGTTACGCGGGGGGCAACACTGAAGCTTTCTTT. Its translation: CASSYAGGNTEAFF.

The chain couples TRBV7-6 to TRBJ1-1; D remains ambiguous. The CDR3 covers 13 residues. Germline V CDR1 and CDR2: SGHVS, FNYEAQ. Trimming removed 0 bases from V and 1 base from J, with 3 bases in between. The CDR3 DNA is TGTGCCAGCAGCTTAGCGCAGAACACTGAAGCTTTCTTT. This encodes CASSLAQNTEAFF.

J is TRBJ2-1 and V is TRBV6-2 or TRBV6-3; no firm D call. Trimming shortened V by 2 bases and J by 16 bases, and 12 bases separated the two germline ends. The germline V gene encodes CDR1 MNHEY and CDR2 SVGEGT. The CDR3 totals 11 residues. The CDR3 reads CASSYGPIDFF. For the CDR3, the DNA is TGTGCCAGCAGTTACGGTCCGATAGACTTCTTC.

This rearrangement joins TRBV11-3 to TRBJ2-5; 8 bases are shared with TRBD1. Germline assignment: CDR1 SGHNT and CDR2 YENEEA. CDR3 size: 13 residues. CDR3 amino acids: CATSQGVRETQYF. For the CDR3, the DNA is TGTGCAACGTCACAGGGGGTTAGGGAGACCCAGTACTTC.

The chain links TRBV5-1 to TRBJ2-7, with D tentatively TRBD1 or TRBD2 (5 bases each). The CDR3 sequence is 13 residues long. V was pared by 0 bases and J by 5 bases, with 9 bases between. Germline V gives CDR1 SGHRS, CDR2 YFSETQ. This CDR3 is CASSLEGSDEQYF. In DNA form, the CDR3 reads TGCGCCAGCAGCTTGGAGGGGAGCGACGAGCAGTACTTC. The entire variable domain, with the rest obtained from reference TRBV5-1 and TRBJ2-7, is as follows: KAGVTQTPRYLIKTRGQQVTLSCSPISGHRSVSWYQQTPGQGLQFLFEYFSETQRNKGNFPGRFSGRQFSNSRSEMNVSTLELGDSALYLCASSLEGSDEQYFGPGTRLTVT.

Written as DNA, the CDR3 is TGCAGCGTTGATAGCCGGGGAGGAGAAAAACTGTTTTTT. Protein: CSVDSRGGEKLFF. The V and J genes are TRBV29-1 and TRBJ1-4; D is unresolved. The CDR3 spans 13 residues. Germline V gives CDR1 SQVTM, CDR2 ANQGSEA. V was shortened by 3 bases and J by 8 bases, with 13 bases between the two germline ends.